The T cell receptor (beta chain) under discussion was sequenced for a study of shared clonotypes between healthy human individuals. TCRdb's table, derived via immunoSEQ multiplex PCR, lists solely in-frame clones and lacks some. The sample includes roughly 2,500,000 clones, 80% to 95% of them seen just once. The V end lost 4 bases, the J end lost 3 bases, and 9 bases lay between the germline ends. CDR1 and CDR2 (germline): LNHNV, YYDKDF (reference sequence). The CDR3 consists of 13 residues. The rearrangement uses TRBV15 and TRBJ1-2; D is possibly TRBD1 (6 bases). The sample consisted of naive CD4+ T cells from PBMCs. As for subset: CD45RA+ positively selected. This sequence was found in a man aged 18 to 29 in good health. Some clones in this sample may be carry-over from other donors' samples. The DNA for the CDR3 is TGTGCCACCAGCAAACAGGGATACTATGGCTACACCTTC. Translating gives CATSKQGYYGYTF.